Reported below is one T cell receptor (beta chain). No antigen is known for it. The nonmyeloablative bone marrow transplants came from related graft donors, with transient mixed chimerism. Unstimulated Tregs (CD4+CD25+CD127-) and CD4+CD25- non-Tregs were sorted from PBMCs. Assay: immunoSEQ multiplex PCR; the TCRdb copy retains only in-frame clones and omits some. The sample yields about 64,000 clones, about 87% seen once. The record originates from a study of Tregs in tolerant kidney transplant recipients. Study-wide findings and caveats: The most relevant donor-specific Treg TCRbeta repertoire apparently came from expansion with activated donor B cells. Donor-specific Treg expansion exceeded global Treg expansion in tolerant patients, suggesting antigen drive. For some patients, primers changed over time, blocking nucleotide-level comparison.

Sequencing was performed on CD4+ T cells from blood (PBMCs), taken 6 months after the transplant. This sequence originates from a human patient who received a combined kidney and bone marrow transplant. Some T cells may be supplied by the graft donor.

For the CDR3, the DNA is TGTGCCAGCAGCCTAACGGGACTAGCAGAAGAGACCCAGTACTTC. Its translation: CASSLTGLAEETQYF. V gene TRBV11-2 combines with J gene TRBJ2-5, with TRBD2 matching over 9 bases. Germline CDR1 reads SGHAT; CDR2 reads FQNNGV. The ends lost 5 bases at V and 3 bases at J; junction bases unmatched: 7. The CDR3 is 15 residues long. The whole variable domain, remainder taken from reference TRBV11-2 and TRBJ2-5, is EAGVAQSPRYKIIEKRQSVAFWCNPISGHATLYWYQQILGQGPKLLIQFQNNGVVDDSQLPKDRFSAERLKGVDSTLKIQPAKLEDSAVYLCASSLTGLAEETQYFGPGTRLLVL.